One sample yielded the 32 T cell receptor beta chains listed below, sequenced in a study of cytomegalovirus exposure and HLA in healthy donors. With 60 Vbeta and 13 Jbeta primers, the PCR was carried out. Only in-frame clones appear in the TCRdb table, and some are missing; sequencing was by immunoSEQ multiplex PCR. The sample lists about 190,000 clones, roughly four fifths occurring once. The sample consisted of PBMCs. The origin of the receptors is a woman in her twenties or thirties in good health and CMV-seropositive.

V usage is TRBV11-2 and J usage is TRBJ2-3, with no clear D. Trimming removed 6 bases at V and 4 bases at J, with 14 bases between. The CDR3 consists of 14 residues. The germline V gene encodes CDR1 SGHAT and CDR2 FQNNGV. The CDR3 region has the DNA TGTGCCAGCAGGGGCAGGTCCGTCCCAGATACGCAGTATTTT. It yields the protein CASRGRSVPDTQYF.

With regard to this clone: The CDR3 carries no conserved terminal phenylalanine or tryptophan, so it likely arises from a read error. It is unclear where the CDR3 begins or ends on the DNA, so no DNA is shown, and the CDR3 is as TCRdb lists it. The chain couples TRBV6-5 to TRBJ1-4; the table's D call, TRBD1, was not checked against the DNA. Germline V gives CDR1 MNHEY, CDR2 SVGAGI. The CDR3 extends over 10 residues, inclusive of both ends. The CDR3 region is CASSYDRQRI.

The genes are TRBV10-2 and TRBJ2-5, with 15 bases that match TRBD2. V was pared by 7 bases and J by 5 bases, with 5 bases of the junction left unmatched. CDR1 and CDR2 from the germline V gene are WSHSY and SAAADI. The length of the CDR3 is 15 residues. The CDR3, as DNA: TGCGCCAGCACAGGACTAGCGGGAGGGAAGGAGACCCAGTACTTC. Translating it yields CASTGLAGGKETQYF.

The chain recombines TRBV2 with TRBJ2-5, with a weak D call TRBD2 (6 bases). The CDR3 runs to 15 residues. Trimming cost V 6 bases and J 5 bases, with 19 bases left between them. Germline CDR1 is SNHLY and CDR2 is FYNNEI. The CDR3 DNA reads TGTGCCAGCAGGGGGGGTTTGAGGGGCTTGGAGACCCAGTACTTC. It codes for CASRGGLRGLETQYF.

The rearrangement links TRBV6-5 to TRBJ1-1; D gene unclear. Germline-derived CDR1 and CDR2 are MNHEY and SVGAGI. This CDR3 contains 14 residues. V was shortened by 5 bases and J by 0 bases, with 10 bases between the two germline ends. CDR3 sequence (DNA): TGTGCCAGCAGTCGTAACAGTATGAACACTGAAGCTTTCTTT. Translated: CASSRNSMNTEAFF.

The chain is built from TRBV28 and TRBJ2-2; 8 nucleotides match TRBD2. CDR3 size: 18 residues. Germline loops: CDR1 MDHEN, CDR2 SYDVKM. Trimming cost V 2 bases and J 5 bases; bases outside gene matches: 13. CDR3 nucleotides: TGTGCCAGCAGTTTAAAGAGACTAGCGAAAGCAATGACCGGGGAGCTGTTTTTT. As protein: CASSLKRLAKAMTGELFF.

The V call is TRBV10-3, the J call TRBJ1-6; 12 nucleotides align to TRBD1. The CDR3 length is 14 residues. V shed 10 bases, J shed 5 bases, and the junction held 3 bases outside the gene matches. Germline V gene sequence: CDR1 ENHRY, CDR2 SYGVKD. This CDR3 is CATGQGANNSPLHF. CDR3 coding DNA: TGTGCCACGGGACAGGGGGCCAATAATTCACCCCTCCACTTT.

This sequence joins TRBV29-1 and TRBJ2-7; 11 nucleotides line up with TRBD2. This CDR3 comprises 14 residues. Per the germline V gene, CDR1 is SQVTM and CDR2 is ANQGSEA. The junction had 6 bases not matched to a gene; V was cut back by 4 bases and J by 4 bases. CDR3 sequence (DNA): TGCAGCGTTGGTCTAGGGACTAGCGGTTACGAGCAGTACTTC. Residues: CSVGLGTSGYEQYF.

The genes are TRBV10-2 and TRBJ2-7; D is perhaps TRBD1 (6 bases). V lost 6 bases to trimming and J lost 2 bases, with 14 bases between them. The V gene's germline CDR1 is WSHSY and CDR2 SAAADI. The CDR3 consists of 14 residues. DNA for the CDR3: TGCGCCAGCAGAGAGACAGGTCTAGCCTACGAGCAGTACTTC. The encoded protein is CASRETGLAYEQYF.

This clone was seen more than once but under ten times. The chain uses TRBV28 and TRBJ1-3; 9 positions agree with TRBD1. V lost 5 bases and J lost 4; bases outside the gene matches: 3. This CDR3 region has 14 residues. Germline values: CDR1 MDHEN, CDR2 SYDVKM. The CDR3 nucleotides read TGTGCCAGCAGTCAAGGGACAGGGGGAAACACCATATATTTT. Amino acids: CASSQGTGGNTIYF.

The chain recombines TRBV15 with TRBJ1-5, with 8 nucleotides matching TRBD1. J lost 2 bases, V lost 1 base, and 7 bases had no gene match. In germline, CDR1 is LNHNV, CDR2 YYDKDF (reference sequence). The CDR3 has 17 amino acids. The CDR3 reads CATSRGSGGPGNQPQHF. The CDR3 DNA reads as TGTGCCACCAGCAGAGGTTCAGGGGGCCCGGGCAATCAGCCCCAGCATTTT.

V is TRBV19 and J is TRBJ2-1; TRBD2 aligns across 7 bases. Germline V gene data show CDR1 as LNHDA and CDR2 as SQIVND (reference sequence). Germline trimming cut 5 bases from V and 0 bases from J; bases unmatched to any gene: 4. The CDR3 is made up of 15 amino acids. This chain's CDR3 is CASSVWGGSYNEQFF. The CDR3 DNA reads TGTGCCAGTAGTGTCTGGGGGGGCTCCTACAATGAGCAGTTCTTC. The full variable domain, with the rest looked up from reference TRBV19 and TRBJ2-1, is DGGITQSPKYLFRKEGQNVTLSCEQNLNHDAMYWYRQDPGQGLRLIYYSQIVNDFQKGDIAEGYSVSREKKESFPLTVTSAQKNPTAFYLCASSVWGGSYNEQFFGPGTRLTVL.

For the CDR3, the DNA is TGTGCCAGCAGCTTGCCGGGACTAGCGGGAGCCAATGAGCAGTTCTTC. Translating gives CASSLPGLAGANEQFF. The chain is built from TRBV7-9 and TRBJ2-1, with TRBD2 matching over 14 bases. J lost 6 bases, V lost 3 bases, and 4 bases had no gene match. Germline lookup yields CDR1 SEHNR and CDR2 FQNEAQ (reference sequence). This CDR3 is built from 16 residues.

The V call is TRBV6-5, the J call TRBJ2-6; 8 bases are shared with TRBD2. The CDR3 runs to 16 residues. V was clipped by 4 bases and J by 14 bases; unmatched bases: 16. CDR1 and CDR2 (germline): MNHEY, SVGAGI. CDR3 region: CASSSSSGGGLIFLTF. For the CDR3, the DNA is TGTGCCAGCAGTTCCTCCTCGGGGGGGGGACTCATTTTCCTGACTTTC.

In its sample, this clone was seen a few times. Compared with germline, one end of the junction differs, possibly owing to a read error. V usage is TRBV7-7 and J usage is TRBJ2-1; 11 bases are shared with TRBD2. The CDR3 runs to 15 residues. Germline V gives CDR1 SSHAT, CDR2 FNYEAQ (reference sequence). CDR3 sequence (DNA): TGTGCTAGCAGCTTAGAGGCTAGCGGGAGGAATGAGCAGTTCTTC. It translates to CASSLEASGRNEQFF.

This chain uses TRBV5-1 with TRBJ1-1; tentative D call: TRBD1 (6 bases). CDR1 and CDR2 (germline): SGHRS, YFSETQ. This CDR3 is 15 amino acids long. The V and J ends lost 1 base and 4 bases respectively, with 14 bases between them. This CDR3 is CASSLWEGQFTEAFF. Written as DNA, the CDR3 is TGCGCCAGCAGCTTGTGGGAAGGACAGTTCACTGAAGCTTTCTTT.

The chain couples TRBV27 to TRBJ2-5; maybe TRBD2 (6 bases). The V end lost 6 bases, the J end lost 5 bases, and 13 bases lay between the germline ends. This CDR3 is 13 amino acids long. Looked up from germline, CDR1 is MNHEY and CDR2 is SMNVEV (reference sequence). The CDR3 sequence: CASSTRGRETQYF. For the CDR3, the DNA is TGTGCCAGCAGCACGCGGGGAAGGGAGACCCAGTACTTC.

This chain links TRBV27 with TRBJ2-1; the match to TRBD2 covers 7 bases. V shed 6 bases, J shed 6 bases, and the junction held 11 bases outside the gene matches. Germline assignment: CDR1 MNHEY and CDR2 SMNVEV (reference sequence). The CDR3 totals 15 residues. Here the CDR3 reads CASSLGPGGRNEQFF. CDR3 nucleotides: TGTGCCAGCAGCCTCGGTCCGGGGGGTCGCAATGAGCAGTTCTTC.

The V and J genes are TRBV2 and TRBJ2-5, with a tentative D call TRBD1 (6 bases). The V gene's germline CDR1 is SNHLY and CDR2 FYNNEI. Between the trimmed V and J ends, which lost 4 bases and 9 bases, there was a span of 12 bases. CDR3 length equals 12 residues. Here the CDR3 DNA reads TGTGCCAGCAGTGCTGTCAGGGGTGCCCAGTACTTC. Translation: CASSAVRGAQYF.

This clone was detected a few times. The chain carries TRBV11-2 and TRBJ2-6, with TRBD2 matching 7 bases. With 4 bases clipped from V and 2 bases from J, the junction kept 8 bases outside the gene matches. In germline, CDR1 is SGHAT, CDR2 FQNNGV. There are 17 residues in the CDR3. As DNA, the CDR3 is TGTGCCAGCAGCTATGAGGGAGGGGTGGCTGGGGCCAACGTCCTGACTTTC. This sequence encodes CASSYEGGVAGANVLTF.

This clone was observed a single time. The chain carries TRBV28 and TRBJ2-1; no firm D call. There are 11 residues in the CDR3. Per the germline V gene, CDR1 is MDHEN and CDR2 is SYDVKM. V shed 2 bases and J shed 8 bases, with 4 bases lying between them. The CDR3 region is CASSLGDEQFF. CDR3 coding DNA: TGTGCCAGCAGTTTAGGAGATGAGCAGTTCTTC.

The chain combines TRBV2 with TRBJ2-3, with 7 bases fitting TRBD1. V gave up 6 bases and J gave up 1 base; unmatched junction bases: 7. Germline assignment: CDR1 SNHLY and CDR2 FYNNEI. CDR3 length: 15 amino acids. The CDR3 spells CASRPITGGTDTQYF. Written as DNA, the CDR3 is TGTGCCAGCAGACCCATCACAGGGGGCACAGATACGCAGTATTTT.

The chain combines TRBV5-5 with TRBJ2-1, with 7 positions matching TRBD2. Germline trimming cut 2 bases from V and 6 bases from J; bases unmatched to any gene: 8. The CDR3 has 15 amino acids. Germline lookup yields CDR1 SGHKS and CDR2 YYEKEE (reference sequence). This CDR3 is CASSLGDTGGNEQFF. The CDR3 nucleotides are TGTGCCAGCAGCTTAGGGGATACGGGAGGCAATGAGCAGTTCTTC.

This clone was counted between two and nine times. The V and J genes are TRBV28 and TRBJ1-5; 7 nucleotides line up with TRBD1. The CDR3 contains 15 residues. V was pared by 3 bases and J by 3 bases, with 5 bases of the junction left unmatched. CDR1 is MDHEN, CDR2 SYDVKM, per germline. The CDR3 DNA sequence: TGTGCCAGCAGTTTCCCTGGGACAGTCAATCAGCCCCAGCATTTT. Its protein is CASSFPGTVNQPQHF. Full variable domain (missing parts from reference TRBV28 and TRBJ1-5): DVKVTQSSRYLVKRTGEKVFLECVQDMDHENMFWYRQDPGLGLRLIYFSYDVKMKEKGDIPEGYSVSREKKERFSLILESASTNQTSMYLCASSFPGTVNQPQHFGDGTRLSIL.

The chain has TRBV4-1 and TRBJ1-1; D remains ambiguous. Germline V CDR1 and CDR2: MGHRA, YSYEKL. Trimming left V 4 bases short and J 7 bases short, with 16 bases between. CDR3 length: 14 amino acids. The CDR3 here is CASSPSTDWVEAFF. The DNA of the CDR3 is TGCGCCAGCAGCCCCTCGACGGACTGGGTTGAAGCTTTCTTT.

The chain recombines TRBV9 with TRBJ1-2, with TRBD1 as a possible D gene (5 bases). The ends were cut back, 2 bases at V and 7 bases at J, with 12 bases in the middle. The CDR3 contains 13 residues. The germline V gene encodes CDR1 SGDLS and CDR2 YYNGEE. The CDR3 reads CASSVLGDSGYTF. The DNA of the CDR3 is TGTGCCAGCAGCGTTCTGGGGGACTCTGGCTACACCTTC.

The rearrangement links TRBV5-1 to TRBJ2-2; TRBD2 aligns across 14 bases. CDR1 is SGHRS, CDR2 YFSETQ, per germline. This CDR3 is 15 amino acids long. J was trimmed by 8 bases and V by 5 bases; bases with no gene match: 5. The CDR3 DNA is TGCGCCAGCAGTCGACTAGCGGGAGGGATAGGGGAGCTGTTTTTT. It specifies CASSRLAGGIGELFF.

The chain joins TRBV20-1 to TRBJ1-2; TRBD1 might be the D (6 bases). CDR3 length equals 11 residues. Germline V gene lookup returns CDR1 DFQATT and CDR2 SNEGSKA (reference sequence). V was pared by 0 bases and J by 13 bases, with 12 bases between. This CDR3 is CSARDPGVGTF. The CDR3 bases are TGCAGTGCTAGAGATCCAGGGGTCGGCACCTTC.

V gene TRBV6-1 combines with J gene TRBJ2-3; 10 bases match TRBD1. Germline V gives CDR1 MNHNS, CDR2 SASEGT. The CDR3 is 15 amino acids. Trimming cost V 7 bases and J 6 bases; bases outside gene matches: 10. Here the CDR3 reads CASTQTGGLMDTQYF. The CDR3 coding sequence is TGTGCCAGCACCCAGACAGGGGGCCTGATGGATACGCAGTATTTT.

The chain links TRBV6-4 to TRBJ1-1; D is possibly TRBD1 (6 bases). The CDR3 has 15 amino acids. Deletions cut 3 bases from V and 5 bases from J, with 16 bases between. Germline lookup yields CDR1 MRHNA and CDR2 SNTAGT. In DNA, the CDR3 is TGTGCCAGCAGTGAGTCCGAGCAGGGGTGGACTGAAGCTTTCTTT. It translates to CASSESEQGWTEAFF.

The V and J genes are TRBV7-2 and TRBJ2-7; maybe TRBD1 (5 bases). V lost 5 bases to trimming and J lost 0 bases, with 11 bases between them. CDR1 is SGHTA, CDR2 FQGNSA, per germline. The CDR3 has 14 residues. Written as DNA, the CDR3 is TGTGCCAGCAGCCAACAGGCCAGCTCCTACGAGCAGTACTTC. This codes for CASSQQASSYEQYF.

The table lists this clone with a few counts. The rearrangement joins TRBV28 to TRBJ1-2, with 10 positions matching TRBD1. V was pared by 3 bases and J by 8 bases, with 6 bases of the junction left unmatched. The CDR3 totals 14 residues. From germline, CDR1 is MDHEN and CDR2 SYDVKM. The CDR3 protein is CASSLDRGRRGYTF. Here the CDR3 DNA reads TGTGCCAGCAGTTTGGACAGGGGGAGACGGGGCTACACCTTC.